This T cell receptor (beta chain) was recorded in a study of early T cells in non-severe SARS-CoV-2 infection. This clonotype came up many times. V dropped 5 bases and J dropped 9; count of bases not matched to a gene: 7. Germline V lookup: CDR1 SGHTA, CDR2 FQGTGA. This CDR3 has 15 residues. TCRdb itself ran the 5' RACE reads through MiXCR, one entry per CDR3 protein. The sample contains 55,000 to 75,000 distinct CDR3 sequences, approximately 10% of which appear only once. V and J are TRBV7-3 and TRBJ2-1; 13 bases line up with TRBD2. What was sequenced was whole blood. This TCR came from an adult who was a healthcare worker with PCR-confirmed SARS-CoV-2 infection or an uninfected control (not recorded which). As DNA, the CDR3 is TGTGCCAGCAGCCGGACTAGCGGGAGTTTTGGTGAGCAGTTCTTC. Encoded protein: CASSRTSGSFGEQFF.